Below are 9 T cell receptor beta chains sequenced from a single sample in a study of T cells in Graves' hyperthyroidism and ophthalmopathy. Amplified regions were TCR beta CDR3 sequences from RNA transcripts. When the TCR CDR3 underwent first-round RT-PCR, the HTBI primer set was used. TCRdb fed the multiplex PCR reads into MiXCR, producing one record per CDR3 protein. This table has approximately 220,000 distinct CDR3 sequences, approximately 20% appearing once. The specimen sequenced was blood. The receptors shown here come from a man between 35 and 55 years old with Graves' hyperthyroidism.

In this sample, this clonotype turned up many times. V usage is TRBV7-3 and J usage is TRBJ2-1; TRBD1 aligns across 11 bases. The germline V gene has CDR1 SGHTA and CDR2 FQGTGA. The CDR3 contains 15 residues. J gave up 8 bases and V 4 bases, and 7 bases lay outside the gene matches. CDR3 sequence reads: CASSSGQGAVYEQFF. CDR3 DNA sequence: TGTGCCAGCAGCTCTGGACAGGGGGCAGTATATGAGCAGTTCTTC. The whole variable domain, filled in from reference TRBV7-3 and TRBJ2-1, reads GAGVSQTPSNKVTEKGKYVELRCDPISGHTALYWYRQSLGQGPEFLIYFQGTGAADDSGLPNDRFFAVRPEGSVSTLKIQRTERGDSAVYLCASSSGQGAVYEQFFGPGTRLTVL.

This clonotype was seen repeatedly, ten times or more. This chain links TRBV7-2 with TRBJ1-2; TRBD1 aligns across 7 bases. The germline V gene has CDR1 SGHTA and CDR2 FQGNSA. The trim removed 5 bases at V and 6 bases at J, leaving 6 bases unmatched. The CDR3 has 13 residues. The CDR3 coding sequence is TGTGCCAGCAGCCTTACCAGGGGGAATGGCTACACCTTC. Translated: CASSLTRGNGYTF. The entire variable domain, with the rest obtained from reference TRBV7-2 and TRBJ1-2, is as follows: GAGVSQSPSNKVTEKGKDVELRCDPISGHTALYWYRQSLGQGLEFLIYFQGNSAPDKSGLPSDRFSAERTGGSVSTLTIQRTQQEDSAVYLCASSLTRGNGYTFGSGTRLTVV.

The genes are TRBV5-6 and TRBJ2-1; D is undetermined. Deletions cut 1 base from V and 3 bases from J, with 17 bases between. From germline, CDR1 is SGHDT and CDR2 YYEEEE. CDR3 length: 17 amino acids. DNA of the CDR3: TGTGCCAGCAGCTTGAAGGCGGATCTGCCCGTCTACAATGAGCAGTTCTTC. Its translation is CASSLKADLPVYNEQFF.

At least ten counts were recorded for this clonotype. The J gene is TRBJ1-2, the V gene TRBV12-3 or TRBV12-4; no firm D call. This CDR3 contains 13 residues. V dropped 6 bases and J dropped 4 bases, with 12 bases sitting between them. CDR3 region: CASSGAFGYGYTF. In DNA, the CDR3 is TGTGCCAGCAGCGGTGCATTTGGCTATGGCTACACCTTC.

This clonotype occurred many times. V gene TRBV6-6 combines with J gene TRBJ1-5, with 8 bases aligning to TRBD1. Germline V gene data show CDR1 as MNHNY and CDR2 as SVGAGI (reference sequence). V shed 2 bases, J shed 9 bases, and the junction held 12 bases outside the gene matches. The CDR3 is 16 residues long. CDR3 loop: CASSYRDGQGDRPQHF. The CDR3 region has the DNA TGTGCCAGCAGTTACCGCGACGGACAGGGAGATCGGCCCCAGCATTTT.

A few counts support this clonotype. This chain connects TRBV6-1 to TRBJ1-1; D not resolved. Per the germline V gene, CDR1 is MNHNS and CDR2 is SASEGT. The CDR3 loop spans 13 amino acids. The ends were cut back, 5 bases at V and 7 bases at J, with 14 bases in the middle. The DNA for the CDR3 is TGTGCCAGCAGTAGAGGGTTATGGGTTGAAGCTTTCTTT. As protein: CASSRGLWVEAFF.

The chain links TRBV9 to TRBJ2-5; the match to TRBD2 covers 11 bases. CDR1 is SGDLS and CDR2 is YYNGEE in the germline V gene. Losses at the gene ends were 3 bases for V and 4 bases for J; bases not matched to a gene: 5. The CDR3 runs 15 residues. The CDR3 protein is CASSATSGVAETQYF. The CDR3 DNA reads as TGTGCCAGCAGCGCGACTAGCGGGGTAGCAGAGACCCAGTACTTC.

This chain uses TRBV7-2 with TRBJ1-3; a weak D match, TRBD1 (6 bases). Germline CDR1 SGHTA, CDR2 FQGNSA. V lost 1 base and J 4 bases, leaving 14 bases between the germline ends. CDR3 length equals 16 residues. The CDR3 loop reads CASSLGSGRGGNTIYF. CDR3 coding DNA: TGTGCCAGCAGCTTAGGGTCTGGAAGGGGGGGAAACACCATATATTTT.

This clonotype was seen ten or more times. The rearrangement joins TRBV28 to TRBJ2-7; 8 bases line up with TRBD2. Per germline, CDR1 MDHEN and CDR2 SYDVKM. J gave up 0 bases and V 5 bases, and 6 bases lay outside the gene matches. CDR3 length: 15 amino acids. Here the CDR3 reads CASSLPAGASYEQYF. The CDR3 bases are TGTGCCAGCAGTCTCCCAGCGGGGGCCTCCTACGAGCAGTACTTC.